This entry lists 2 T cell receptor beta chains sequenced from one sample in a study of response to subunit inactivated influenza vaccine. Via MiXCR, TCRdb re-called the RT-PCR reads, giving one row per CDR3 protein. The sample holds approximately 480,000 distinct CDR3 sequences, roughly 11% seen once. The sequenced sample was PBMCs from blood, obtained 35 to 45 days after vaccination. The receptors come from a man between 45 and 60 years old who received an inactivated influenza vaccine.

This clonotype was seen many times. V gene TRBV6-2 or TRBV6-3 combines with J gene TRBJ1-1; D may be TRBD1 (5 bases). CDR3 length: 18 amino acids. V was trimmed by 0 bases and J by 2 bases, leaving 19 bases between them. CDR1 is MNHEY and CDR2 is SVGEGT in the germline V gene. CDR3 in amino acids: CASSYSTPRRDRNTEAFF. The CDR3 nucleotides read TGTGCCAGCAGTTACTCGACCCCCCGTCGCGACAGAAACACTGAAGCTTTCTTT.

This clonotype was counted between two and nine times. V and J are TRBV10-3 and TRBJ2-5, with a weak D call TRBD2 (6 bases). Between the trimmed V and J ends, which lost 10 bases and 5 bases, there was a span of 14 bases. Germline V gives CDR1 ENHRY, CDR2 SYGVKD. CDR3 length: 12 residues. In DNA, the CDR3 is TGTGCCACCGGTGGGGGGTCTGAGACCCAGTACTTC. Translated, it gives CATGGGSETQYF.